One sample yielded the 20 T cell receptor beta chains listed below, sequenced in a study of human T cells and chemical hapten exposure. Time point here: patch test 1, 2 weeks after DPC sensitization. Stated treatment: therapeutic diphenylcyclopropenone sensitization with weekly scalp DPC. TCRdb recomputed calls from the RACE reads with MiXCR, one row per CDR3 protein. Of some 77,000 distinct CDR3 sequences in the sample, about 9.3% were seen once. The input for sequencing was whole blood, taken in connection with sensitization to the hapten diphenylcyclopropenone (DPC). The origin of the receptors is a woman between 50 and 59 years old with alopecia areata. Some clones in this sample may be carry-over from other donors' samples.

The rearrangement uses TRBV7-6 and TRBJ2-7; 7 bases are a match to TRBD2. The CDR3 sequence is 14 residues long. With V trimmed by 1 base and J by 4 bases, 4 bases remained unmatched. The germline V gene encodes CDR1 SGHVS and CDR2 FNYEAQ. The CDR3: CASSLEPSGYEQYF. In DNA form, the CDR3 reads TGTGCCAGCAGCTTAGAGCCTAGCGGTTACGAGCAGTACTTC. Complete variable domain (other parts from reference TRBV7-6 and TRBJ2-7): GAGVSQSPRYKVTKRGQDVALRCDPISGHVSLYWYRQALGQGPEFLTYFNYEAQQDKSGLPNDRFSAERPEGSISTLTIQRTEQRDSAMYRCASSLEPSGYEQYFGPGTRLTVT.

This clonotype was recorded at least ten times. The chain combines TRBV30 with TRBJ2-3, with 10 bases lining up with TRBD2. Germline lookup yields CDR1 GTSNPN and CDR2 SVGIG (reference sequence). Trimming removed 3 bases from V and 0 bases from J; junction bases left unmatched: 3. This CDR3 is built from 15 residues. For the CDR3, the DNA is TGTGCCTGGAGCGGACTAGCGGAAAGCACAGATACGCAGTATTTT. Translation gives CAWSGLAESTDTQYF.

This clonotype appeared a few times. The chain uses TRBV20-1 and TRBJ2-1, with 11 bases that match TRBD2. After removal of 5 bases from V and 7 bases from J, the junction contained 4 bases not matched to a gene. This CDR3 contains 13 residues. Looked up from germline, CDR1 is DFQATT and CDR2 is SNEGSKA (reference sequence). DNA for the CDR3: TGCAGTGCTGCGAGACTAGCGGGGAATGAGCAGTTCTTC. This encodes CSAARLAGNEQFF.

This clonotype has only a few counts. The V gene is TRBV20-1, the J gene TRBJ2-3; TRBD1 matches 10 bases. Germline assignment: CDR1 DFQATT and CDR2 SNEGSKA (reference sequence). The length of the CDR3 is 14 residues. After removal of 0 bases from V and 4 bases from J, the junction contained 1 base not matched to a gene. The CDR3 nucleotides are TGCAGTGCTAGAGAGGGGACAGGGGCAGATACGCAGTATTTT. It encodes CSAREGTGADTQYF.

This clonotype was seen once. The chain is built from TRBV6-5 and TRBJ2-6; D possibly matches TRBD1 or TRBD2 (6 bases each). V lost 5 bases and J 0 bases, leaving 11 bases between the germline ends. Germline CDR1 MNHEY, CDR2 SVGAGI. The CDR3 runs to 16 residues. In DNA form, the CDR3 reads TGTGCCAGCAGTCTTCGGGGGCTCTCTGGGGCCAACGTCCTGACTTTC. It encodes CASSLRGLSGANVLTF.

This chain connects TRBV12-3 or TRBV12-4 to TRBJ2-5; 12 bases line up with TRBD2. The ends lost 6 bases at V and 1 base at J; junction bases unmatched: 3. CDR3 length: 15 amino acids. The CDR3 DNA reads TGTGCCAGCAGCCAACTAGCGGGAGGCCAAGAGACCCAGTACTTC. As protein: CASSQLAGGQETQYF.

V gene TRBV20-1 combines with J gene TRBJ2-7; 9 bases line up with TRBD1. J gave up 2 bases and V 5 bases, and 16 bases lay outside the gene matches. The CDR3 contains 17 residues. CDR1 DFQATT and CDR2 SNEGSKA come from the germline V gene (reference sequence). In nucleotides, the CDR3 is TGCAGTGCTCCTTCCCGATTGGACAGGGGATATACCTACGAGCAGTACTTC. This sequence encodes CSAPSRLDRGYTYEQYF.

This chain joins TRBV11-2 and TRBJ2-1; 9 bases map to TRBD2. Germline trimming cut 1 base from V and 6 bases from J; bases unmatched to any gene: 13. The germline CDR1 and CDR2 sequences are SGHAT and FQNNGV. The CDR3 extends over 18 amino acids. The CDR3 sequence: CASSLVRASGKRVNEQFF. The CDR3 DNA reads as TGTGCCAGCAGCTTAGTTAGGGCTAGCGGGAAGCGGGTCAATGAGCAGTTCTTC.

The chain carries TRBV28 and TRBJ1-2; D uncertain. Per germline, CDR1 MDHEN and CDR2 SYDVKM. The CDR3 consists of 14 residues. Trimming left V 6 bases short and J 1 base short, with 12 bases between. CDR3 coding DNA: TGTGCCAGCAGCTCTATGACTGGTAACTATGGCTACACCTTC. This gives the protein CASSSMTGNYGYTF.

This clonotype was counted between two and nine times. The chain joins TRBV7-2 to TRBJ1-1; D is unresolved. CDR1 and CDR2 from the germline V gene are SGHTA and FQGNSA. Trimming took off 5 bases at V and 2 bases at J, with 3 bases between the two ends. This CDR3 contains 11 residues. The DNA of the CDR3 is TGTGCCAGCAGCGTAAACACTGAAGCTTTCTTT. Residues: CASSVNTEAFF.

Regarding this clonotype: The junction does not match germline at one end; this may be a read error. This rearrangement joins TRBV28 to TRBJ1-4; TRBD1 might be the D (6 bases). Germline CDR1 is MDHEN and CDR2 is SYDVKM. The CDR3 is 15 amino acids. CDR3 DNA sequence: TGTGCCAGCAGTCCGGCCGGGACAACGAATGAAAAACTGTTTTTT. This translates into CASSPAGTTNEKLFF. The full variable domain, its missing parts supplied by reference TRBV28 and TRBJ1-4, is DVKVTQSSRYLVKRTGEKVFLECVQDMDHENMFWYRQDPGLGLRLIYFSYDVKMKEKGDIPEGYSVSREKKERFSLILESASTNQTSMYLCASSPAGTTNEKLFFGSGTQLSVL.

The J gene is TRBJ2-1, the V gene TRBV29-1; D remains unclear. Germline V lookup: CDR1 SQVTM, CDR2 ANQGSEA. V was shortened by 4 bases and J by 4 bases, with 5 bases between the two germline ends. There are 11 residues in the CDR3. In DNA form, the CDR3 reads TGCAGCGTTGGCGAGTACAATGAGCAGTTCTTC. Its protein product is CSVGEYNEQFF.

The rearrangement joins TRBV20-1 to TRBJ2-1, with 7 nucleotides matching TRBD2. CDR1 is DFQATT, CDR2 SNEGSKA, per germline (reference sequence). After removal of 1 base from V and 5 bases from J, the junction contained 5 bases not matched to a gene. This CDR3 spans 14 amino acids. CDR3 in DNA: TGCAGTGCTAGAGCGAGCGGGGTTAACAATGAGCAGTTCTTC. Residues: CSARASGVNNEQFF.

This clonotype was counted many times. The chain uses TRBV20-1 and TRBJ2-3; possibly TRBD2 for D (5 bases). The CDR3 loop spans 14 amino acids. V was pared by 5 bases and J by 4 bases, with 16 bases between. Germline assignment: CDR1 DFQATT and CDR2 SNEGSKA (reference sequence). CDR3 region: CSAFWTETPDTQYF. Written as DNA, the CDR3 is TGCAGTGCTTTCTGGACTGAAACGCCAGATACGCAGTATTTT.

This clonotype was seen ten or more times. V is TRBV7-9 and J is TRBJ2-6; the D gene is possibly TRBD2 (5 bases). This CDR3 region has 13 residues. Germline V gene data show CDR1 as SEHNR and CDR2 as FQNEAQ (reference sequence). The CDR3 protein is CAGRGSGANVLTF. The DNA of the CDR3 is TGTGCAGGGAGAGGGTCTGGGGCCAACGTCCTGACTTTC.

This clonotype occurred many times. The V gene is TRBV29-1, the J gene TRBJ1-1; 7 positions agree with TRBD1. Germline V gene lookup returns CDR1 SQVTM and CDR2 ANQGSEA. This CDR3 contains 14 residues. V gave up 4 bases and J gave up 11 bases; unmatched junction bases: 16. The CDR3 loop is CSVVDRGRRYSAFF. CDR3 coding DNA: TGCAGCGTTGTAGATAGGGGGCGCAGATATAGTGCTTTCTTT.

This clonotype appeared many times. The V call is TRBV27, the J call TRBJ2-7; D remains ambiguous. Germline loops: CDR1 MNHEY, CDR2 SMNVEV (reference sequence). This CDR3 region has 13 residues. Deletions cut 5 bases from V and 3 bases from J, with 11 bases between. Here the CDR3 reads CASSAPPLYEQYF. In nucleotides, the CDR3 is TGTGCCAGCAGTGCGCCACCCCTCTACGAGCAGTACTTC.

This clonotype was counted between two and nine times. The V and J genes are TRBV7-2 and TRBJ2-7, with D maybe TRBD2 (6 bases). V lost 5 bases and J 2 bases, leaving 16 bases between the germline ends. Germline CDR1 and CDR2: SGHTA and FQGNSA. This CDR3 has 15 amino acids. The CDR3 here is CASSQAIRETYEQYF. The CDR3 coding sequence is TGTGCCAGCAGCCAAGCAATACGGGAGACCTACGAGCAGTACTTC. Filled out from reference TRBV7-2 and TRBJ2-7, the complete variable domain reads GAGVSQSPSNKVTEKGKDVELRCDPISGHTALYWYRQSLGQGLEFLIYFQGNSAPDKSGLPSDRFSAERTGGSVSTLTIQRTQQEDSAVYLCASSQAIRETYEQYFGPGTRLTVT.

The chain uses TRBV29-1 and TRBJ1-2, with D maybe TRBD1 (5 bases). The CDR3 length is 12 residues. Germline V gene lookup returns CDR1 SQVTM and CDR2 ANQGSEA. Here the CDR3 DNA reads TGCAGTGGGGCGATGGGGTCCTATGGCTACACCTTC. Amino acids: CSGAMGSYGYTF.

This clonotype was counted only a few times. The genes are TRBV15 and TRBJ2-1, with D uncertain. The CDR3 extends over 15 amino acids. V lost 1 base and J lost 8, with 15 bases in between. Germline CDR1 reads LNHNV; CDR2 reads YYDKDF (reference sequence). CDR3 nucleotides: TGTGCCACCAGCAGAGGACCGCCCCGGACCCATGAGCAGTTCTTC. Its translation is CATSRGPPRTHEQFF.